This TCR beta chain was retrieved from a study of STAT5B mutations in CD4+ large granular lymphocyte leukemia. Measured with immunoSEQ multiplex PCR; TCRdb has only the in-frame clones, and not every one. The sample holds 9,500 to 10,000 clones, about four fifths seen once. The germline V gene has CDR1 MNHEY and CDR2 SVGAGI. The CDR3 spans 14 residues. After removal of 6 bases from V and 4 bases from J, the junction contained 6 bases not matched to a gene. Sequenced: PBMCs. V and J are TRBV6-5 and TRBJ1-5, with 7 bases lining up with TRBD1. The receptor was derived from a man in his sixties with CD4+ T-cell large granular lymphocyte leukemia. CDR3 sequence reads: CASRPGGRNQPQHF. The CDR3 nucleotides are TGTGCCAGCAGACCAGGGGGACGGAATCAGCCCCAGCATTTT.